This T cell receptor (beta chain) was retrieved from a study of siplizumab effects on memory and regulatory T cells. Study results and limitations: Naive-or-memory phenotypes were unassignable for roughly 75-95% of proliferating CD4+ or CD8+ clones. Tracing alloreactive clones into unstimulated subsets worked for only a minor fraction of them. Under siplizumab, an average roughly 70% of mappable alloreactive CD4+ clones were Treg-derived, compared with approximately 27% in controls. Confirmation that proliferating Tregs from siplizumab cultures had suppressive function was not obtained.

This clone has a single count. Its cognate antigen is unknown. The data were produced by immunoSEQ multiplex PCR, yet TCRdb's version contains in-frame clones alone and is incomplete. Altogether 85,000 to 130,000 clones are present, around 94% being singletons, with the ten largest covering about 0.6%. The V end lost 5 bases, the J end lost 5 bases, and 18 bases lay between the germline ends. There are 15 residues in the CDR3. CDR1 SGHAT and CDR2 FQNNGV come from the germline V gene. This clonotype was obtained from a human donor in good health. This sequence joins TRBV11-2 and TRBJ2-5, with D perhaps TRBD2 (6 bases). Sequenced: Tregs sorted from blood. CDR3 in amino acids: CASSLRLIAGETQYF. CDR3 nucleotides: TGTGCCAGCAGCCTACGTTTGATCGCGGGGGAGACCCAGTACTTC.